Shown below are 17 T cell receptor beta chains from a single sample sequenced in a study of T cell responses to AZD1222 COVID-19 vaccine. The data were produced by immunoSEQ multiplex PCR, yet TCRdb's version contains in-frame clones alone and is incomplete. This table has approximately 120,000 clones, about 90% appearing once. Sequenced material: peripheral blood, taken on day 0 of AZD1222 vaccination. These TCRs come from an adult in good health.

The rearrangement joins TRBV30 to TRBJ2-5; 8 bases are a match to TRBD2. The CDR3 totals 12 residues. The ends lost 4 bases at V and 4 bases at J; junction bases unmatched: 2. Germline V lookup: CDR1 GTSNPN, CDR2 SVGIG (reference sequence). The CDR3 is CAWKAGAETQYF. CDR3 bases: TGTGCCTGGAAAGCGGGAGCAGAGACCCAGTACTTC. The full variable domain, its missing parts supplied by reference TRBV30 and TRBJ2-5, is SQTIHQWPATLVQPVGSPLSLECTVEGTSNPNLYWYRQAAGRGLQLLFYSVGIGQISSEVPQNLSASRPQDRQFILSSKKLLLSDSGFYLCAWKAGAETQYFGPGTRLLVL.

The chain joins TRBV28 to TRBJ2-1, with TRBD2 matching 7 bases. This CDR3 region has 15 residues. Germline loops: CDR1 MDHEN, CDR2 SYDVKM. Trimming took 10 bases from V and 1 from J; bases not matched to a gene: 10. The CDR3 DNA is TGTGCCACTCGAGCGACTAGCCTTTCCTACAATGAGCAGTTCTTC. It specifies CATRATSLSYNEQFF.

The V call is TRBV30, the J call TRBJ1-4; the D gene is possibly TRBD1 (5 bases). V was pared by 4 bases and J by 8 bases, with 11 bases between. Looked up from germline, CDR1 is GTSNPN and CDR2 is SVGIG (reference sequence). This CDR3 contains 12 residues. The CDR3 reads CAWIWGGEKLFF. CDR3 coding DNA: TGTGCCTGGATATGGGGGGGGGAAAAACTGTTTTTT.

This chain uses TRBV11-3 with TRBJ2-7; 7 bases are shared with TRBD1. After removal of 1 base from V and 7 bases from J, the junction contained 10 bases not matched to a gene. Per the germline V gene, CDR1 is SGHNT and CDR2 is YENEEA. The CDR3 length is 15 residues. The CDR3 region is CASSLGWKGAEEQYF. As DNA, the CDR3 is TGTGCCAGCAGCTTAGGTTGGAAGGGGGCCGAAGAGCAGTACTTC.

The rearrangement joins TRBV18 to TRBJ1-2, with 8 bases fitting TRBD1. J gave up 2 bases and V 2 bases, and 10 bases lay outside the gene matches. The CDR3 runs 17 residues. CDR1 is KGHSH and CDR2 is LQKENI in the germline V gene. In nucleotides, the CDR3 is TGTGCCAGCTCACCAAATAGTGGACAGGGCTACAACTATGGCTACACCTTC. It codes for CASSPNSGQGYNYGYTF.

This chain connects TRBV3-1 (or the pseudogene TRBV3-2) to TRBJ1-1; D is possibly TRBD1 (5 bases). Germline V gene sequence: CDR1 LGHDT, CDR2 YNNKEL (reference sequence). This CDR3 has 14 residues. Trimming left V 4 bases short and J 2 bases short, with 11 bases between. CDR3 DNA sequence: TGTGCCAGCAGCCCCAGGGAAGCAAACACTGAAGCTTTCTTT. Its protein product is CASSPREANTEAFF.

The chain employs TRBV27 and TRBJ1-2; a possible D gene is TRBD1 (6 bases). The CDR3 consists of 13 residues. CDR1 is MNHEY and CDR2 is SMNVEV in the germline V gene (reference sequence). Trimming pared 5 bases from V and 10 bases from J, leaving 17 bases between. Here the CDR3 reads CASSKNREGAYTF. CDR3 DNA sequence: TGTGCCAGCAGTAAGAACAGGGAGGGCGCCTACACCTTC.

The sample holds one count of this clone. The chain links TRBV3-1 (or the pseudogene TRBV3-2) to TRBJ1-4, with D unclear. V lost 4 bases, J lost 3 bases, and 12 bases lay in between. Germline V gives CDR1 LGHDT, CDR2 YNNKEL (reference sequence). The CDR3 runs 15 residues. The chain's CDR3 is CASSPLGGSNEKLFF. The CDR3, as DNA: TGTGCCAGCAGCCCCCTAGGTGGCTCTAATGAAAAACTGTTTTTT.

CDR3: CASSLRRGGGGKNIQYF. In DNA, the CDR3 is TGTGCCAGCAGCCTTAGGCGGGGCGGTGGAGGTAAAAACATTCAGTACTTC. The chain joins TRBV21-1 to TRBJ2-4; no DNA check was done on the table's D call, TRBD2. TRBV21-1 represents a pseudogene. The CDR3 is 17 residues long.

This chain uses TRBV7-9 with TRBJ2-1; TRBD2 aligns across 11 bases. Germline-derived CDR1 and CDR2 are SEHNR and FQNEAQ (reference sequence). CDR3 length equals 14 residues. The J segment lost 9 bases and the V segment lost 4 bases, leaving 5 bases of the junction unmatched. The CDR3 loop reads CASSSGLAVGEQFF. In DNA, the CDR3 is TGTGCCAGCAGCTCGGGACTAGCGGTGGGTGAGCAGTTCTTC.

CDR3 sequence (DNA): TGTGCTAGTGGTAAGGGACAGGGGGCTGAGAATGAGCAGTTCTTC. It specifies CASGKGQGAENEQFF. The chain couples TRBV12-5 to TRBJ2-1; TRBD1 matches 12 bases. In germline, CDR1 is LGHNT, CDR2 FRNRAP. The CDR3 totals 15 residues. V was pared by 5 bases and J by 7 bases, with 6 bases of the junction left unmatched.

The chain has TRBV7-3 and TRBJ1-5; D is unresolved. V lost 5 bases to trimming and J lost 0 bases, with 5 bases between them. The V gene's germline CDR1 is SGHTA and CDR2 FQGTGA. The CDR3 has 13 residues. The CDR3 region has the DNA TGTGCCAGCAGCCTAGATAGCAATCAGCCCCAGCATTTT. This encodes CASSLDSNQPQHF.

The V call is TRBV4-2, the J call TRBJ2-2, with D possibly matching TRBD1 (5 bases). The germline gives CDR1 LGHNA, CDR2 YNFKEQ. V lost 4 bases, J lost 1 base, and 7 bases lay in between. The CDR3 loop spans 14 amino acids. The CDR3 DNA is TGTGCCAGCAGCCTCGACAGGAACACCGGGGAGCTGTTTTTT. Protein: CASSLDRNTGELFF.

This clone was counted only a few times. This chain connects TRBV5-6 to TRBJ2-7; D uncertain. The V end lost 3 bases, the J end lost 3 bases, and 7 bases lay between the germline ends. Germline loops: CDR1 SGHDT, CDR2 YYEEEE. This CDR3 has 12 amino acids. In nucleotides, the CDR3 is TGTGCCAGCAGCTGGACCAACTACGAGCAGTACTTC. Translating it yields CASSWTNYEQYF. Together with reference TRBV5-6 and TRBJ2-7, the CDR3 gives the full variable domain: DAGVTQSPTHLIKTRGQQVTLRCSPKSGHDTVSWYQQALGQGPQFIFQYYEEEERQRGNFPDRFSGHQFPNYSSELNVNALLLGDSALYLCASSWTNYEQYFGPGTRLTVT.

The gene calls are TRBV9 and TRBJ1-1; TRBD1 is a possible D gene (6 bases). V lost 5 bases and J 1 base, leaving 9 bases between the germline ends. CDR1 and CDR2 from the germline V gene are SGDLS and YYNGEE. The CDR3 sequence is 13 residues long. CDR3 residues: CASSPRGNTEAFF. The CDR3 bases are TGTGCCAGCAGTCCCAGGGGGAACACTGAAGCTTTCTTT.

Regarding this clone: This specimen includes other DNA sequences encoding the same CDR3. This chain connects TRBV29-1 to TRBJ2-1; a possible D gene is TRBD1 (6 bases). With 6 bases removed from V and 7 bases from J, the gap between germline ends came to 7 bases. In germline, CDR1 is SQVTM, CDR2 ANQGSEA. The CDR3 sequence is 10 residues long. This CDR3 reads CSVGGNEQFF. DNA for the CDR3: TGCAGCGTAGGGGGAAATGAGCAGTTCTTC.

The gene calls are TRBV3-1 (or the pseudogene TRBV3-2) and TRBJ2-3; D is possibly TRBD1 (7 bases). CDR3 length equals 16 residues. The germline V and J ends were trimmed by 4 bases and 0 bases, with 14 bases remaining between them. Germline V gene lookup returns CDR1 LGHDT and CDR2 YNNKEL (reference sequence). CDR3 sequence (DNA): TGTGCCAGCAGCCGACCTCAGGGGGGAAGCACAGATACGCAGTATTTT. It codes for CASSRPQGGSTDTQYF.